The 19 T cell receptor beta chains below all came from one sample that was sequenced in a study of CD8 T cells in ankylosing spondylitis. One entry per CDR3 protein, called by TCRdb with MiXCR from the 5' RACE reads. The sample yields 130,000 or so distinct CDR3 sequences, approximately 6.8% seen once. The sequencing sample was made of blood, either unsorted or a sorted T cell fraction (not recorded which). The source is a male donor with ankylosing spondylitis or in good health (not recorded which).

This clonotype has at least ten counts. The chain recombines TRBV2 with TRBJ2-4; 10 bases agree with TRBD2. The length of the CDR3 is 15 residues. Germline V gene data show CDR1 as SNHLY and CDR2 as FYNNEI. Losses at the gene ends were 10 bases for V and 8 bases for J; bases not matched to a gene: 14. CDR3: CATSEERGGSDIQYF. The DNA of the CDR3 is TGTGCCACCAGCGAGGAGCGGGGGGGCTCGGACATTCAGTACTTC.

This clonotype was found once. This may arise from a read error, as a much more abundant clone is one base away. The CDR3 region is CASSLEVSSGNAIYF. The CDR3 DNA is TGCGCCAGCAGCTTGGAAGTCAGCTCTGGAAACGCCATATATTTT. This chain connects TRBV5-1 to TRBJ1-3, with D unresolved. CDR3 length: 15 amino acids. Germline lookup yields CDR1 SGHRS and CDR2 YFSETQ.

The rearrangement joins TRBV12-3 or TRBV12-4 to TRBJ2-7, with D possibly matching TRBD2 (6 bases). Trimming stripped 6 bases from V and 2 bases from J, with 17 bases between. The CDR3 is made up of 15 amino acids. The DNA for the CDR3 is TGTGCCAGCAGGAGCCGAAGCGGGTACCCCTACGAGCAGTACTTC. Amino acids: CASRSRSGYPYEQYF.

This clonotype was observed at least ten times. The V call is TRBV5-4, the J call TRBJ2-3; TRBD1 matches 7 bases. The germline CDR1 and CDR2 sequences are SGHNT and YYREEE (reference sequence). V trimming: 4 bases; J trimming: 4 bases; junction bases outside the gene matches: 15. CDR3 size: 17 residues. The CDR3 DNA follows: TGTGCCAGCAGCCCAGGACAGGCCCGTAGAGTGGCAGATACGCAGTATTTT. Protein sequence: CASSPGQARRVADTQYF.

This clonotype was counted many times. The gene calls are TRBV29-1 and TRBJ2-2; D assignment may be TRBD1 or TRBD2 (5 bases each). The CDR3 is 15 amino acids. V dropped 4 bases and J dropped 0 bases, with 12 bases sitting between them. Germline V lookup: CDR1 SQVTM, CDR2 ANQGSEA. The CDR3 reads CSVGGVIANTGELFF. DNA for the CDR3: TGCAGCGTTGGAGGGGTAATCGCGAACACCGGGGAGCTGTTTTTT.

This clonotype has at least ten counts. The chain has TRBV20-1 and TRBJ1-1, with TRBD1 matching 10 bases. The length of the CDR3 is 13 residues. Germline V CDR1 and CDR2: DFQATT, SNEGSKA (reference sequence). V gave up 8 bases and J gave up 6 bases; unmatched junction bases: 9. CDR3 sequence reads: CSTSTGGFAEAFF. The CDR3 region has the DNA TGCAGTACATCGACAGGGGGCTTTGCTGAAGCTTTCTTT.

This clonotype appeared many times. The chain has TRBV20-1 and TRBJ2-4; 10 bases match TRBD2. The CDR3 sequence is 16 residues long. V dropped 3 bases and J dropped 2; count of bases not matched to a gene: 7. Per the germline V gene, CDR1 is DFQATT and CDR2 is SNEGSKA (reference sequence). The CDR3 region has the DNA TGCAGTGCTAGTTCCCTAGCGGGAGATACCAAAAACATTCAGTACTTC. The encoded protein is CSASSLAGDTKNIQYF.

This clonotype appeared a few times. V and J are TRBV7-2 and TRBJ2-4; TRBD1 aligns across 8 bases. The germline V gene encodes CDR1 SGHTA and CDR2 FQGNSA. V shed 5 bases, J shed 8 bases, and the junction held 8 bases outside the gene matches. The CDR3 spans 14 residues. The CDR3 region is CASSPGTGGYIQYF. In DNA form, the CDR3 reads TGTGCCAGCAGCCCGGGGACAGGAGGATACATTCAGTACTTC.

This clonotype was observed at least ten times. The chain links TRBV20-1 to TRBJ2-7; TRBD1 matches at 9 bases. Losses at the gene ends were 5 bases for V and 1 base for J; bases not matched to a gene: 6. This CDR3 has 14 amino acids. Germline CDR1 is DFQATT and CDR2 is SNEGSKA (reference sequence). CDR3 region: CSARGTGRSYEQYF. The CDR3 DNA follows: TGCAGTGCTCGAGGGACAGGGCGTTCCTACGAGCAGTACTTC.

Many counts were recorded for this clonotype. The chain employs TRBV7-9 and TRBJ1-3; D gene uncertain. The germline V gene has CDR1 SEHNR and CDR2 FQNEAQ (reference sequence). V gave up 2 bases and J gave up 8 bases, with 10 bases separating them. This CDR3 comprises 13 residues. CDR3 nucleotide sequence: TGTGCCAGCAGCTTAAGGGTGGACCACACCATATATTTT. It is translated as CASSLRVDHTIYF.

The sample holds many counts of this clonotype. V gene TRBV19 combines with J gene TRBJ1-1, with a weak D call TRBD1 (6 bases). Trimming removed 3 bases from V and 1 base from J, with 15 bases in between. This CDR3 has 16 residues. The V gene's germline CDR1 is LNHDA and CDR2 SQIVND (reference sequence). The CDR3 DNA reads as TGTGCCAGTAGTATGGGGGCGGCGACCTGGAACACTGAAGCTTTCTTT. Its translation: CASSMGAATWNTEAFF. Combining the CDR3 with reference TRBV19 and TRBJ1-1 gives the whole variable domain DGGITQSPKYLFRKEGQNVTLSCEQNLNHDAMYWYRQDPGQGLRLIYYSQIVNDFQKGDIAEGYSVSREKKESFPLTVTSAQKNPTAFYLCASSMGAATWNTEAFFGQGTRLTVV.

This clonotype was detected many times. This rearrangement joins TRBV28 to TRBJ2-2, with a weak D call TRBD2 (5 bases). Germline loops: CDR1 MDHEN, CDR2 SYDVKM. V lost 7 bases and J 0 bases, leaving 12 bases between the germline ends. The length of the CDR3 is 15 residues. This chain's CDR3 is CASMREPANTGELFF. CDR3 bases: TGTGCCAGCATGAGGGAACCCGCGAACACCGGGGAGCTGTTTTTT.

This clonotype was seen ten or more times. The gene calls are TRBV12-3 or TRBV12-4 and TRBJ2-1; D gene unclear. V dropped 2 bases and J dropped 8 bases, with 10 bases sitting between them. The CDR3 consists of 13 residues. CDR3 sequence reads: CASSLSLIDEQFF. The CDR3 bases are TGTGCCAGCAGTTTATCCCTGATCGATGAGCAGTTCTTC.

With respect to this clonotype: This may come from a read error, since a much larger clone is one base off. The rearrangement joins TRBV4-1 to TRBJ1-5, with no clear D. Germline V lookup: CDR1 MGHRA, CDR2 YSYEKL. CDR3 size: 13 residues. The CDR3 region is CASSQFARQPQRF. CDR3 DNA sequence: TGCGCCAGCAGCCAGTTCGCGCGCCAGCCCCAGCGTTTT.

At least ten counts were recorded for this clonotype. CDR3 sequence reads: CSAADRGRDYGYTF. The DNA for the CDR3 is TGCAGTGCCGCCGACAGGGGGCGGGACTATGGCTACACCTTC. V and J are TRBV20-1 and TRBJ1-2; 10 nucleotides line up with TRBD1. This CDR3 has 14 residues. Germline V gives CDR1 DFQATT, CDR2 SNEGSKA (reference sequence). The V gene end was trimmed by 6 bases and the J gene end by 3 bases; junction bases not matched to a gene: 7.

As to this clonotype: The junction and the germline gene differ at one end; a read error may be behind it. The chain joins TRBV7-6 to TRBJ2-7; tentative D call: TRBD2 (5 bases). Germline-derived CDR1 and CDR2 are SGHVS and FNYEAQ. The CDR3 has 15 amino acids. The CDR3 protein is CASSLTGLASDEQYF. CDR3 sequence (DNA): TGTGCCAGCAGCTTAACTGGGCTAGCCTCCGACGAGCAGTACTTC.

This clonotype was observed many times. The rearrangement links TRBV5-1 to TRBJ2-7; 11 bases map to TRBD1. The CDR3 runs 15 residues. The V segment lost 1 base and the J segment 2 bases; nucleotides outside the gene matches: 2. CDR1 is SGHRS and CDR2 is YFSETQ in the germline V gene. CDR3 region: CASSLMGQGAYEQYF. The CDR3 DNA follows: TGCGCCAGCAGCTTGATGGGACAGGGGGCCTACGAGCAGTACTTC.

This clonotype was observed at least ten times. The V call is TRBV5-4, the J call TRBJ2-6, with TRBD1 identical over 8 bases. Trimming at V came to 6 bases and at J to 3 bases, leaving 14 bases not matched to a gene. Germline-derived CDR1 and CDR2 are SGHNT and YYREEE (reference sequence). The CDR3 extends over 18 amino acids. CDR3 bases: TGTGCCAGCACCTTCCGGGACAGGAGGGACAGTGGGGCCAACGTCCTGACTTTC. Protein: CASTFRDRRDSGANVLTF.

This clonotype was detected a few times. This chain links TRBV28 with TRBJ2-1; either TRBD1 or TRBD2 may fit D (6 bases each). Per germline, CDR1 MDHEN and CDR2 SYDVKM. The CDR3 has 16 residues. V lost 2 bases to trimming and J lost 4 bases, with 15 bases between them. CDR3 coding DNA: TGTGCCAGCAGTTTAGGGGGCCAGGGGACTTACAATGAGCAGTTCTTC. Encoded protein: CASSLGGQGTYNEQFF.